The 26 T cell receptor beta chains reported below all come from one sample, sequenced in a study of T cells in localized non-small cell lung cancer. TCRdb's copy holds only in-frame clones and misses some; the assay was immunoSEQ multiplex PCR. The sample contains more than 30,000 clones, 88% of which appear only once. This material consisted of peripheral blood mononuclear cells, taken before any cancer treatment. The receptors stem from a woman aged 40-75 years with stage III lung adenocarcinoma.

This chain connects TRBV7-2 to TRBJ1-6, with 10 bases matching TRBD1. This CDR3 has 15 residues. Looked up from germline, CDR1 is SGHTA and CDR2 is FQGNSA. V gave up 4 bases and J gave up 9 bases; unmatched junction bases: 6. This chain's CDR3 is CASSSFRDRGSPLHF. The CDR3 nucleotides are TGTGCCAGCAGCTCTTTCCGGGACAGGGGTTCACCCCTCCACTTT.

The V gene is TRBV11-2, the J gene TRBJ2-7, with D tentatively TRBD1 (5 bases). The CDR3 runs 14 residues. Trimming shortened V by 3 bases and J by 7 bases, and 16 bases separated the two germline ends. Germline CDR1 SGHAT, CDR2 FQNNGV. CDR3: CASSLNGAGLEQYF. CDR3 coding DNA: TGTGCCAGCAGCTTGAATGGGGCCGGGTTAGAGCAGTACTTC.

The V and J genes are TRBV9 and TRBJ2-7; either TRBD1 or TRBD2 may supply D (5 bases each). Germline V gene sequence: CDR1 SGDLS, CDR2 YYNGEE. The CDR3 contains 14 residues. The V gene lost 4 bases and the J gene lost 0 bases, with 11 bases spanning the gap. The DNA of the CDR3 is TGTGCCAGCAGCCCCGGGGACGGCTCCTACGAGCAGTACTTC. Its translation is CASSPGDGSYEQYF. Full variable domain (missing parts from reference TRBV9 and TRBJ2-7): DSGVTQTPKHLITATGQRVTLRCSPRSGDLSVYWYQQSLDQGLQFLIQYYNGEERAKGNILERFSAQQFPDLHSELNLSSLELGDSALYFCASSPGDGSYEQYFGPGTRLTVT.

The V call is TRBV18, the J call TRBJ2-3, with 15 bases identical to TRBD2. V lost 2 bases, J lost 2 bases, and 14 bases stayed unmatched. CDR3 length equals 21 residues. CDR1 and CDR2 (germline): KGHSH, LQKENI. Here the CDR3 reads CASSPVGTSGGILLLTDTQYF. Written as DNA, the CDR3 is TGTGCCAGCTCACCAGTCGGGACTAGCGGGGGGATCCTACTACTCACAGATACGCAGTATTTT.

The chain links TRBV29-1 to TRBJ2-5, with 8 bases fitting TRBD1. The J segment lost 5 bases and the V segment lost 3 bases, leaving 8 bases of the junction unmatched. This CDR3 spans 14 amino acids. CDR1 and CDR2 from the germline V gene are SQVTM and ANQGSEA. The CDR3: CSVDRRTGHETQYF. The CDR3 DNA reads as TGCAGCGTTGACCGTCGGACAGGGCACGAGACCCAGTACTTC.

Comment on this clone: Other DNA sequences in the same sample also yield this CDR3. This chain uses TRBV5-1 with TRBJ2-2, with D uncertain. The CDR3 extends over 14 amino acids. Deletions cut 0 bases from V and 2 bases from J, with 5 bases between. Looked up from germline, CDR1 is SGHRS and CDR2 is YFSETQ. The CDR3 loop is CASSLGLNTGELFF. In DNA, the CDR3 is TGCGCCAGCAGCTTGGGACTCAACACCGGGGAGCTGTTTTTT.

CDR3 loop: CASSSTSGSYEQYF. In DNA, the CDR3 is TGTGCCAGCAGCTCGACTAGCGGGTCCTACGAGCAGTACTTC. The chain couples TRBV7-8 to TRBJ2-7; the match to TRBD2 covers 10 bases. Germline V lookup: CDR1 SGHVS, CDR2 FQNEAQ. The CDR3 sequence is 14 residues long. Germline trimming cut 4 bases from V and 1 base from J; bases unmatched to any gene: 1. Supplemented by reference TRBV7-8 and TRBJ2-7, the full variable domain reads GAGVSQSPRYKVAKRGQDVALRCDPISGHVSLFWYQQALGQGPEFLTYFQNEAQLDKSGLPSDRFFAERPEGSVSTLKIQRTQQEDSAVYLCASSSTSGSYEQYFGPGTRLTVT.

The V gene is TRBV18, the J gene TRBJ2-2, with D hard to call. Germline CDR1 and CDR2: KGHSH and LQKENI. V lost 2 bases to trimming and J lost 6 bases, with 7 bases between them. This CDR3 has 13 residues. The CDR3 sequence is CASSPGSAGELFF. The CDR3 nucleotides are TGTGCCAGCTCACCAGGGTCGGCCGGGGAGCTGTTTTTT.

This chain links TRBV29-1 with TRBJ2-7; a weak D match, TRBD1 (5 bases). CDR3 size: 12 residues. Trimming left V 4 bases short and J 0 bases short, with 7 bases between. The germline V gene has CDR1 SQVTM and CDR2 ANQGSEA. In nucleotides, the CDR3 is TGCAGCGTTGGGGGCAGCTCCTACGAGCAGTACTTC. Translating gives CSVGGSSYEQYF.

The chain links TRBV10-3 to TRBJ1-3; D remains ambiguous. Germline V lookup: CDR1 ENHRY, CDR2 SYGVKD. V was cut by 8 bases and J by 0 bases, with 8 bases left in between. This CDR3 has 13 amino acids. The CDR3 bases are TGTGCCATCGAGGGCAGCTCTGGAAACACCATATATTTT. Encoded protein: CAIEGSSGNTIYF.

This chain joins TRBV7-9 and TRBJ1-2; D is perhaps TRBD1 (5 bases). The CDR3 extends over 16 amino acids. Trimming took off 2 bases at V and 6 bases at J, with 19 bases between the two ends. Per the germline V gene, CDR1 is SEHNR and CDR2 is FQNEAQ (reference sequence). The CDR3 DNA is TGTGCCAGCAGCTTACTGGGACGGAGACGAACTGATGGCTACACCTTC. Its protein product is CASSLLGRRRTDGYTF.

This chain joins TRBV4-2 and TRBJ2-1; no definite D call. The CDR3 covers 18 residues. CDR1 is LGHNA and CDR2 is YNFKEQ in the germline V gene. Trimming left V 1 base short and J 5 bases short, with 21 bases between. In nucleotides, the CDR3 is TGTGCCAGCAGCCAAGGCCCCTATGGGCGGACGGATCACAATGAGCAGTTCTTC. Its translation is CASSQGPYGRTDHNEQFF.

In nucleotides, the CDR3 is TGTGCCAGCTCACCAAGTGTAAAGGGGGACTATGGCTACACCTTC. Its translation: CASSPSVKGDYGYTF. This sequence joins TRBV18 and TRBJ1-2; D might be TRBD1 (6 bases). The CDR3 is made up of 15 amino acids. The germline V gene has CDR1 KGHSH and CDR2 LQKENI. V lost 2 bases and J 3 bases, leaving 13 bases between the germline ends. Full variable domain (rest looked up from reference TRBV18 and TRBJ1-2): NAGVMQNPRHLVRRRGQEARLRCSPMKGHSHVYWYRQLPEEGLKFMVYLQKENIIDESGMPKERFSAEFPKEGPSILRIQQVVRGDSAAYFCASSPSVKGDYGYTFGSGTRLTVV.

This clone was seen a single time. This rearrangement joins TRBV11-2 to TRBJ1-4; a possible D gene is TRBD1 (6 bases). The germline V and J ends were trimmed by 3 bases and 8 bases, with 19 bases remaining between them. CDR3 length equals 16 residues. Germline CDR1 reads SGHAT; CDR2 reads FQNNGV. The DNA for the CDR3 is TGTGCCAGCAGCTTGAATTTCGGGGGGCGCGGGGAAAAACTGTTTTTT. Amino acids: CASSLNFGGRGEKLFF.

The V call is TRBV9, the J call TRBJ2-5, with D uncertain. V was shortened by 0 bases and J by 3 bases, with 6 bases between the two germline ends. CDR1 is SGDLS, CDR2 YYNGEE, per germline. The CDR3 length is 13 residues. The CDR3, as DNA: TGTGCCAGCAGCGTAGGACACAAAGAGACCCAGTACTTC. Protein product: CASSVGHKETQYF. Full variable domain (missing parts from reference TRBV9 and TRBJ2-5): DSGVTQTPKHLITATGQRVTLRCSPRSGDLSVYWYQQSLDQGLQFLIQYYNGEERAKGNILERFSAQQFPDLHSELNLSSLELGDSALYFCASSVGHKETQYFGPGTRLLVL.

A word on this clone: Additional DNA sequences in this sample encode the identical CDR3. CDR3 sequence: CASSLTGGDTEAFF. In DNA, the CDR3 is TGTGCCAGCAGCTTAACAGGGGGAGACACTGAAGCTTTCTTT. The rearrangement uses TRBV7-3 and TRBJ1-1; maybe TRBD1 (6 bases). This CDR3 has 14 residues. V dropped 0 bases and J dropped 3 bases, with 8 bases sitting between them. The germline gives CDR1 SGHTA, CDR2 FQGTGA.

The V gene is TRBV30, the J gene TRBJ1-2, with D perhaps TRBD1 (5 bases). V was cut by 1 base and J by 10 bases, with 16 bases left in between. This CDR3 is 13 amino acids long. Germline loops: CDR1 GTSNPN, CDR2 SVGIG (reference sequence). The DNA of the CDR3 is TGTGCCTGGAGTGCCGGAGAGGGGACGGCCTACACCTTC. Its translation is CAWSAGEGTAYTF.

The chain is built from TRBV7-3 and TRBJ2-1, with a possible D match to TRBD2 (5 bases). In germline, CDR1 is SGHTA, CDR2 FQGTGA. V was clipped by 4 bases and J by 7 bases, with 14 bases between them. The CDR3 is made up of 14 amino acids. CDR3 DNA sequence: TGTGCCAGCAGCTCAACCGGACTGAAGAATGAGCAGTTCTTC. This codes for CASSSTGLKNEQFF.

J is TRBJ1-1 and V is TRBV6-5; 7 nucleotides match TRBD1. Germline CDR1 MNHEY, CDR2 SVGAGI. V gave up 0 bases and J gave up 4 bases; unmatched junction bases: 5. The CDR3 loop spans 15 amino acids. CDR3 DNA: TGTGCCAGCAGTTACTCGGAGGGGGCCGGCACTGAAGCTTTCTTT. This codes for CASSYSEGAGTEAFF.

The rearrangement joins TRBV7-6 to TRBJ1-4; no clear D gene. This CDR3 has 13 residues. V was shortened by 11 bases and J by 8 bases, with 18 bases between the two germline ends. The V gene's germline CDR1 is SGHVS and CDR2 FNYEAQ. CDR3 DNA sequence: TGTGCCGCCCGGGGAAGGCCAGGCGAAAAACTGTTTTTT. This encodes CAARGRPGEKLFF.

This clone was detected once. The chain is built from TRBV5-5 and TRBJ2-5, with D perhaps TRBD1 (6 bases). The germline V gene has CDR1 SGHKS and CDR2 YYEKEE (reference sequence). CDR3 length: 14 amino acids. V lost 4 bases, J lost 1 base, and 11 bases lay in between. The CDR3, as DNA: TGTGCCAGCAGCAGGGGACAAAGCCAAGAGACCCAGTACTTC. Amino acids: CASSRGQSQETQYF.

This chain links TRBV15 with TRBJ1-1; maybe TRBD1 (6 bases). CDR1 LNHNV and CDR2 YYDKDF come from the germline V gene (reference sequence). Between the trimmed V and J ends, which lost 1 base and 0 bases, there was a span of 9 bases. The CDR3 totals 15 residues. The CDR3 region is CATSRVDSLNTEAFF. CDR3 sequence (DNA): TGTGCCACCAGCAGAGTGGACAGTTTGAACACTGAAGCTTTCTTT.

V and J are TRBV28 and TRBJ2-1; 9 nucleotides line up with TRBD2. The V and J ends lost 6 bases and 3 bases, in that order; junction bases with no gene match: 9. The V gene's germline CDR1 is MDHEN and CDR2 SYDVKM. The CDR3 consists of 16 residues. The CDR3 sequence: CASRGQAGGNYNEQFF. As DNA, the CDR3 is TGTGCCAGCAGGGGCCAAGCGGGAGGTAACTACAATGAGCAGTTCTTC.

The chain is built from TRBV7-2 and TRBJ2-3; D is possibly TRBD1 (5 bases). There are 15 residues in the CDR3. The ends were cut back, 3 bases at V and 1 base at J, with 11 bases in the middle. Germline lookup yields CDR1 SGHTA and CDR2 FQGNSA. The DNA for the CDR3 is TGTGCCAGCAGCTTCACAGGTATCCGCACAGATACGCAGTATTTT. Amino acids: CASSFTGIRTDTQYF.

This clone was seen a handful of times. The chain recombines TRBV28 with TRBJ1-5; a possible D gene is TRBD1 (5 bases). V was pared by 6 bases and J by 0 bases, with 18 bases between. Per the germline V gene, CDR1 is MDHEN and CDR2 is SYDVKM. The CDR3 is 17 residues long. The CDR3 region has the DNA TGTGCCAGCAGAAAAGGAGGGGCAGACCTTAGCAATCAGCCCCAGCATTTT. It is translated as CASRKGGADLSNQPQHF.

This rearrangement joins TRBV19 to TRBJ2-5; perhaps TRBD2 as D (6 bases). The CDR3 is 14 residues long. CDR1 is LNHDA and CDR2 is SQIVND in the germline V gene (reference sequence). Between the trimmed V and J ends, which lost 4 bases and 2 bases, there was a span of 11 bases. Here the CDR3 DNA reads TGTGCCAGTAGTACCCGGGACTTACAAGAGACCCAGTACTTC. It is translated as CASSTRDLQETQYF. The complete variable domain, with remaining parts taken from reference TRBV19 and TRBJ2-5, reads DGGITQSPKYLFRKEGQNVTLSCEQNLNHDAMYWYRQDPGQGLRLIYYSQIVNDFQKGDIAEGYSVSREKKESFPLTVTSAQKNPTAFYLCASSTRDLQETQYFGPGTRLLVL.